These 30 T cell receptor beta chains were sequenced from one sample in a study of siplizumab effects on memory and regulatory T cells. TCRdb's copy holds only in-frame clones and misses some; the assay was immunoSEQ multiplex PCR. Of approximately 92,000 clones in the sample, 85% to 95% were seen once. Sample: non-Treg CD4+ T cells sorted from blood. The receptors come from a human donor in good health.

V gene TRBV30 combines with J gene TRBJ2-2; no clear D. The CDR3 covers 15 residues. The V and J ends lost 2 bases and 5 bases respectively, with 15 bases between them. The germline gives CDR1 GTSNPN, CDR2 SVGIG (reference sequence). CDR3 sequence reads: CAWSRLGTSTGELFF. CDR3 bases: TGTGCCTGGAGTAGGTTGGGAACGTCGACCGGGGAGCTGTTTTTT. The complete variable domain, with remaining parts taken from reference TRBV30 and TRBJ2-2, reads SQTIHQWPATLVQPVGSPLSLECTVEGTSNPNLYWYRQAAGRGLQLLFYSVGIGQISSEVPQNLSASRPQDRQFILSSKKLLLSDSGFYLCAWSRLGTSTGELFFGEGSRLTVL.

The rearrangement links TRBV11-3 to TRBJ2-5, with D possibly being TRBD2 (6 bases). The germline V gene encodes CDR1 SGHNT and CDR2 YENEEA. There are 15 residues in the CDR3. Trimming took 6 bases from V and 3 from J, leaving 17 bases between them. CDR3 DNA: TGTGCCAGCAGTCCCCGGGGAGGCCCAGAAGAGACCCAGTACTTC. This codes for CASSPRGGPEETQYF.

In its sample, this clone was seen once. The chain carries TRBV28 and TRBJ1-5, with unresolved D. Per the germline V gene, CDR1 is MDHEN and CDR2 is SYDVKM. CDR3 size: 11 residues. Between the trimmed V and J ends, which lost 7 bases and 6 bases, there was a span of 7 bases. For the CDR3, the DNA is TGTGCCAGCATGCGGACTCAGCCCCAGCATTTT. Protein product: CASMRTQPQHF.

The chain combines TRBV6-5 with TRBJ1-5; D might be TRBD1 (6 bases). This CDR3 contains 13 residues. CDR1 and CDR2 from the germline V gene are MNHEY and SVGAGI. Trimming took 5 bases from V and 9 from J, leaving 14 bases between them. The CDR3 sequence: CASSTGGPGPQHF. CDR3 DNA sequence: TGTGCCAGCAGTACCGGGGGCCCAGGGCCCCAGCATTTT.

V is TRBV5-5 and J is TRBJ2-3; 8 positions match TRBD2. The CDR3 length is 16 residues. Per germline, CDR1 SGHKS and CDR2 YYEKEE (reference sequence). Trimming removed 4 bases from V and 0 bases from J; junction bases left unmatched: 7. CDR3 region: CASSKPGTSSTDTQYF. CDR3 bases: TGTGCCAGCAGCAAACCCGGGACTAGTAGCACAGATACGCAGTATTTT.

V is TRBV28 and J is TRBJ1-2, with D perhaps TRBD1 (5 bases). Per germline, CDR1 MDHEN and CDR2 SYDVKM. V lost 6 bases and J 1 base, leaving 15 bases between the germline ends. The CDR3 totals 15 residues. In nucleotides, the CDR3 is TGTGCCAGCAGCGAAACCAGGGCCATTAACTATGGCTACACCTTC. Translating it yields CASSETRAINYGYTF.

The V call is TRBV4-1, the J call TRBJ1-1; no clear D. V was shortened by 0 bases and J by 5 bases, with 13 bases between the two germline ends. CDR1 MGHRA and CDR2 YSYEKL come from the germline V gene. The CDR3 is 15 residues long. The CDR3 nucleotides are TGCGCCAGCAGCCAAGATTTTGGTCGGGTGACTGAAGCTTTCTTT. It is translated as CASSQDFGRVTEAFF.

The J gene is TRBJ2-7, the V gene TRBV9; TRBD2 might be the D (7 bases). Germline V CDR1 and CDR2: SGDLS, YYNGEE. V lost 3 bases and J lost 6, with 16 bases in between. The CDR3 spans 14 residues. As DNA, the CDR3 is TGTGCCAGCAGCGACCCTTGGGGGGGCGCCGAGCAGTACTTC. Its protein is CASSDPWGGAEQYF.

This clone was picked up one time. The rearrangement joins TRBV11-2 to TRBJ2-4; no definite D call. The CDR3 extends over 15 amino acids. V gave up 3 bases and J gave up 6 bases, with 15 bases separating them. The germline CDR1 and CDR2 sequences are SGHAT and FQNNGV. The CDR3 sequence: CASSFLLGKGNIQYF. In nucleotides, the CDR3 is TGTGCCAGCAGCTTCCTCCTGGGGAAGGGAAACATTCAGTACTTC.

The rearrangement joins TRBV5-1 to TRBJ2-5; 8 positions agree with TRBD2. The CDR3 contains 19 residues. The V gene end was trimmed by 2 bases and the J gene end by 1 base; junction bases not matched to a gene: 16. CDR1 is SGHRS, CDR2 YFSETQ, per germline. Here the CDR3 DNA reads TGCGCCAGCAGCTTAGGCCTAGCGGGTAGAGGGGTCGTCCAAGAGACCCAGTACTTC. Its translation is CASSLGLAGRGVVQETQYF.

The chain is built from TRBV27 and TRBJ1-5; D remains ambiguous. The V gene lost 3 bases and the J gene lost 5 bases, with 11 bases spanning the gap. Germline assignment: CDR1 MNHEY and CDR2 SMNVEV (reference sequence). The CDR3 has 14 residues. The CDR3 DNA reads as TGTGCCAGCAGTTTTCGGGGTAAAGATCAGCCCCAGCATTTT. This encodes CASSFRGKDQPQHF.

CDR3 DNA: TGTGCCAGCAGCCGGGCGTCAGGGTACTACGAGCAGTACTTC. It translates to CASSRASGYYEQYF. This chain uses TRBV14 with TRBJ2-7; a possible D gene is TRBD1 (5 bases). With 4 bases removed from V and 3 bases from J, the gap between germline ends came to 13 bases. CDR1 SGHDN and CDR2 FVKESK come from the germline V gene. There are 14 residues in the CDR3. Supplemented by reference TRBV14 and TRBJ2-7, the full variable domain reads EAGVTQFPSHSVIEKGQTVTLRCDPISGHDNLYWYRRVMGKEIKFLLHFVKESKQDESGMPNNRFLAERTGGTYSTLKVQPAELEDSGVYFCASSRASGYYEQYFGPGTRLTVT.

The chain combines TRBV5-1 with TRBJ2-1; TRBD2 matches 8 bases. Germline CDR1 reads SGHRS; CDR2 reads YFSETQ. This CDR3 is 15 amino acids long. The trim removed 5 bases at V and 0 bases at J, leaving 4 bases unmatched. The CDR3 DNA sequence: TGCGCCAGCAGGTTGAGCGGGAGCTCCTACAATGAGCAGTTCTTC. This codes for CASRLSGSSYNEQFF.

J is TRBJ2-1 and V is TRBV14, with 10 nucleotides matching TRBD2. Looked up from germline, CDR1 is SGHDN and CDR2 is FVKESK. This CDR3 has 14 amino acids. The trim removed 7 bases at V and 6 bases at J, leaving 6 bases unmatched. The CDR3 nucleotides are TGTGCCAGCAATCCACTAGCGGGAAGCAATGAGCAGTTCTTC. Its translation is CASNPLAGSNEQFF. Using reference TRBV14 and TRBJ2-1 for the parts outside the CDR3, the full variable domain is EAGVTQFPSHSVIEKGQTVTLRCDPISGHDNLYWYRRVMGKEIKFLLHFVKESKQDESGMPNNRFLAERTGGTYSTLKVQPAELEDSGVYFCASNPLAGSNEQFFGPGTRLTVL.

V gene TRBV7-9 combines with J gene TRBJ2-7; TRBD2 aligns across 15 bases. Germline values: CDR1 SEHNR, CDR2 FQNEAQ (reference sequence). Trimming removed 4 bases from V and 3 bases from J; junction bases left unmatched: 7. The CDR3 is 17 residues long. The CDR3 nucleotides are TGTGCCAGCAGCTCCCAGGGACTAGCGGGAGGTTACTACGAGCAGTACTTC. Protein product: CASSSQGLAGGYYEQYF.

A single count supports this clone. The DNA is omitted, as the CDR3 cannot be located on it reliably, and the CDR3 follows TCRdb's listing. The chain employs TRBV28 and TRBJ2-7; the table calls TRBD2, which could not be checked here. Both ends counted, the CDR3 spans 16 residues. Germline CDR1 reads MDHEN; CDR2 reads SYDVKM. CDR3 sequence: CASSSSAGGKFYEQYF.

This chain connects TRBV19 to TRBJ2-6; unclear D gene. V was shortened by 5 bases and J by 9 bases, with 17 bases between the two germline ends. The CDR3 contains 15 residues. CDR1 LNHDA and CDR2 SQIVND come from the germline V gene (reference sequence). CDR3 sequence reads: CASSPDPPWGNVLTF. The CDR3 DNA reads as TGTGCCAGTAGTCCCGATCCCCCTTGGGGCAACGTCCTGACTTTC.

The CDR3 DNA sequence: TGTGCCAGCAGTGAAGCTCGGGGTGGCACCGGGGAGCTGTTTTTT. Translated: CASSEARGGTGELFF. V and J are TRBV2 and TRBJ2-2; weak D call: TRBD2 (5 bases). Germline V gene data show CDR1 as SNHLY and CDR2 as FYNNEI. V was clipped by 0 bases and J by 4 bases, with 9 bases between them. The CDR3 contains 15 residues. The complete variable domain, with remaining parts taken from reference TRBV2 and TRBJ2-2, reads EPEVTQTPSHQVTQMGQEVILRCVPISNHLYFYWYRQILGQKVEFLVSFYNNEISEKSEIFDDQFSVERPDGSNFTLKIRSTKLEDSAMYFCASSEARGGTGELFFGEGSRLTVL.

CDR3 residues: CSVVKGLAGGHEQFF. In nucleotides, the CDR3 is TGCAGCGTTGTTAAAGGACTAGCGGGAGGGCATGAGCAGTTCTTC. The J gene is TRBJ2-1, the V gene TRBV29-1; 15 positions match TRBD2. The germline gives CDR1 SQVTM, CDR2 ANQGSEA. The CDR3 loop spans 15 amino acids. Unmatched junction bases numbered 6, after V lost 4 bases and J lost 8 bases.

The rearrangement links TRBV28 to TRBJ2-7; TRBD2 might be the D (5 bases). The CDR3 is 15 amino acids. CDR1 and CDR2 (germline): MDHEN, SYDVKM. Trimming left V 4 bases short and J 0 bases short, with 13 bases between. CDR3 DNA: TGTGCCAGCAGTTACTCCAGGAGGAGCTCCTACGAGCAGTACTTC. Protein product: CASSYSRRSSYEQYF.

Written as DNA, the CDR3 is TGTGCCAGCAGTGAAAGGAACTCTGGGGCCAACGTCCTGACTTTC. It encodes CASSERNSGANVLTF. The J gene is TRBJ2-6, the V gene TRBV6-4; no clear D gene. Trimming took off 3 bases at V and 0 bases at J, with 6 bases between the two ends. The CDR3 loop spans 15 amino acids. Germline-derived CDR1 and CDR2 are MRHNA and SNTAGT.

The chain uses TRBV5-5 and TRBJ1-2; TRBD1 might be the D (6 bases). Between the trimmed V and J ends, which lost 0 bases and 4 bases, there was a span of 10 bases. Germline loops: CDR1 SGHKS, CDR2 YYEKEE (reference sequence). This CDR3 comprises 14 residues. The CDR3 is CASSLVTGTYGYTF. CDR3 in DNA: TGTGCCAGCAGCTTGGTAACAGGGACCTATGGCTACACCTTC. The whole variable domain, remainder taken from reference TRBV5-5 and TRBJ1-2, is DAGVTQSPTHLIKTRGQQVTLRCSPISGHKSVSWYQQVLGQGPQFIFQYYEKEERGRGNFPDRFSARQFPNYSSELNVNALLLGDSALYLCASSLVTGTYGYTFGSGTRLTVV.

The V gene is TRBV6-5, the J gene TRBJ1-3, with D possibly matching TRBD1 (6 bases). Germline-derived CDR1 and CDR2 are MNHEY and SVGAGI. CDR3 size: 15 residues. Trimming removed 5 bases at V and 0 bases at J, with 11 bases between. The CDR3 nucleotides read TGTGCCAGCAGTAGGGGGGCGATCTCTGGAAACACCATATATTTT. Translating it yields CASSRGAISGNTIYF.

CDR3 in amino acids: CASSDWETQYF. CDR3 DNA sequence: TGTGCCAGCAGTGATTGGGAGACCCAGTACTTC. The rearrangement uses TRBV2 and TRBJ2-5; D is uncertain. Germline V gene sequence: CDR1 SNHLY, CDR2 FYNNEI. This CDR3 region has 11 residues. V lost 3 bases, J lost 5 bases, and 4 bases lay in between.

This chain joins TRBV6-5 and TRBJ2-1, with TRBD2 matching over 12 bases. Trimming took 2 bases from V and 12 from J; bases not matched to a gene: 8. The CDR3 has 15 amino acids. Per the germline V gene, CDR1 is MNHEY and CDR2 is SVGAGI. The CDR3 region has the DNA TGTGCCAGCAGTTACCCCGGACTAGCGGGAAGGAGGCAGTTCTTC. The encoded protein is CASSYPGLAGRRQFF.

This clone occurred once. The chain recombines TRBV5-1 with TRBJ2-7, with D unresolved. The germline V and J ends were trimmed by 0 bases and 2 bases, with 15 bases remaining between them. CDR3 length: 16 residues. Germline V CDR1 and CDR2: SGHRS, YFSETQ. The CDR3 sequence is CASSLVGVIATYEQYF. The CDR3 DNA follows: TGCGCCAGCAGCTTGGTCGGTGTTATAGCCACCTACGAGCAGTACTTC.

The chain has TRBV7-8 and TRBJ2-3; TRBD1 matches at 9 bases. The junction had 10 bases not matched to a gene; V was cut back by 2 bases and J by 10 bases. Germline CDR1 is SGHVS and CDR2 is FQNEAQ. This CDR3 has 15 amino acids. CDR3 protein: CASSLRDRVLVAQYF. CDR3 coding DNA: TGTGCCAGCAGCTTACGGGACAGGGTTCTCGTGGCGCAGTATTTT.

The chain employs TRBV5-5 and TRBJ1-1, with D possibly being TRBD1 (5 bases). CDR3 length equals 15 residues. The V and J ends lost 4 bases and 2 bases respectively, with 15 bases between them. The germline gives CDR1 SGHKS, CDR2 YYEKEE (reference sequence). CDR3 region: CASSRPTVGNTEAFF. CDR3 nucleotides: TGTGCCAGCAGCCGCCCGACAGTTGGTAACACTGAAGCTTTCTTT. Drawing the rest from reference TRBV5-5 and TRBJ1-1, the complete variable domain is DAGVTQSPTHLIKTRGQQVTLRCSPISGHKSVSWYQQVLGQGPQFIFQYYEKEERGRGNFPDRFSARQFPNYSSELNVNALLLGDSALYLCASSRPTVGNTEAFFGQGTRLTVV.

V usage is TRBV6-5 and J usage is TRBJ1-1, with 7 positions matching TRBD1. From germline, CDR1 is MNHEY and CDR2 SVGAGI. Unmatched junction bases numbered 8, after V lost 6 bases and J lost 1 base. This CDR3 is 15 amino acids long. The CDR3 sequence: CASSSWDSRNTEAFF. CDR3 coding DNA: TGTGCCAGCAGCTCCTGGGACAGTAGGAACACTGAAGCTTTCTTT.

The CDR3 DNA reads as TGTGCCAGCAGCAAAACAGGGGGCGGCTCTGGAAACACCATATATTTT. This encodes CASSKTGGGSGNTIYF. The chain combines TRBV5-8 with TRBJ1-3; 9 bases fit TRBD1. The CDR3 contains 16 residues. Trimming took 4 bases from V and 0 from J; bases not matched to a gene: 5. In germline, CDR1 is SGHTS, CDR2 YDEGEE.